This passage covers 17 T cell receptor beta chains from one sample sequenced in a study of shared clonotypes between healthy human individuals (dated by TCRdb to the early 2020s). Library creation used the immunoSEQ multiplex PCR assay. Drawn from immuneACCESS, this table holds only the in-frame rearrangements with V and J called that TCRdb kept. Clones are partly lost; checked studies trace under half to an unresolved V gene and leave the rest unexplained. This sample lists fewer than 700,000 clones; 90% to 95% were detected once. The ten largest clones add up to approximately 0.12% of the sample. For the CD8 naive samples, CD45RO-negative cells were positively selected for CCR7, yielding a CD45RA+CCR7+ population from which TemRA cells were excluded. The sequencing input was naive CD8+ T cells sorted from blood. The cell subset or site label corresponds to: CD45RA+CCR7+. Receptor source: a woman aged 25 to 45 in good health.

A word on this clone: The sample holds other DNA sequences that translate to the same CDR3. This chain links TRBV29-1 with TRBJ2-7; TRBD2 agrees at 11 bases. CDR3 size: 13 residues. Germline CDR1 is SQVTM and CDR2 is ANQGSEA. V lost 6 bases to trimming and J lost 0 bases; unmatched junction nucleotides: 1. CDR3 nucleotide sequence: TGCAGCGTGGGGACTAGCGGCTCCTACGAGCAGTACTTC. Translation gives CSVGTSGSYEQYF.

This clone has a single count. The rearrangement uses TRBV28 and TRBJ1-3, with D hard to call. Germline CDR1 and CDR2: MDHEN and SYDVKM. CDR3 size: 16 residues. Deletions cut 6 bases from V and 0 bases from J, with 15 bases between. The DNA of the CDR3 is TGTGCCAGCAGCAGCGAGGCCTCCCGCTCTGGAAACACCATATATTTT. It is translated as CASSSEASRSGNTIYF.

The gene calls are TRBV6-5 and TRBJ1-2; D is unresolved. Germline V gene data show CDR1 as MNHEY and CDR2 as SVGAGI. V was pared by 5 bases and J by 1 base, with 11 bases between. The CDR3 has 14 amino acids. CDR3 sequence reads: CASSTGRINYGYTF. CDR3 nucleotides: TGTGCCAGCAGTACCGGACGGATTAACTATGGCTACACCTTC.

The chain employs TRBV27 and TRBJ1-1; a weak D match, TRBD1 (6 bases). This CDR3 is 15 amino acids long. The germline gives CDR1 MNHEY, CDR2 SMNVEV (reference sequence). Trimming removed 5 bases from V and 0 bases from J, with 13 bases in between. In DNA form, the CDR3 reads TGTGCCAGCAGTCGGACAGAGTCTATGAACACTGAAGCTTTCTTT. This codes for CASSRTESMNTEAFF.

This clone has just one count. This chain uses TRBV6-5 with TRBJ2-5; D unresolved. Gene TRBJ2-7 matches the end of the DNA better, so the J call may be wrong. CDR3 length: 15 residues. CDR1 MNHEY and CDR2 SVGAGI come from the germline V gene. This CDR3 is CASSYLWPPHYEQYF. In nucleotides, the CDR3 is TGTGCCAGCAGTTACTTGTGGCCACCTCACTACGAGCAGTACTTC.

The genes are TRBV27 and TRBJ2-1; no clear D. CDR1 and CDR2 (germline): MNHEY, SMNVEV (reference sequence). The V end lost 2 bases, the J end lost 0 bases, and 8 bases lay between the germline ends. The CDR3 contains 15 residues. The CDR3 coding sequence is TGTGCCAGCAGTTTAAGATGGAGCTCCTACAATGAGCAGTTCTTC. Amino acid sequence: CASSLRWSSYNEQFF.

The V gene is TRBV11-2, the J gene TRBJ2-1; D remains unclear. Trimming took off 8 bases at V and 0 bases at J, with 8 bases between the two ends. The germline CDR1 and CDR2 sequences are SGHAT and FQNNGV. This CDR3 contains 13 residues. The CDR3 sequence is CASLSSSYNEQFF. The CDR3 bases are TGTGCCAGCTTATCTAGCTCCTACAATGAGCAGTTCTTC.

J is TRBJ1-2 and V is TRBV27; 7 bases match TRBD1. Germline CDR1 and CDR2: MNHEY and SMNVEV (reference sequence). The CDR3 runs to 13 residues. Germline trimming cut 0 bases from V and 7 bases from J; bases unmatched to any gene: 2. The CDR3 loop reads CASSLSGGSGYTF. CDR3 coding DNA: TGTGCCAGCAGTTTATCAGGGGGCAGTGGCTACACCTTC.

CDR3 amino acids: CASSPRQLENLNTGELFF. DNA of the CDR3: TGTGCCAGCAGTCCCCGACAGCTAGAGAACCTGAACACCGGGGAGCTGTTTTTT. The chain joins TRBV28 to TRBJ2-2; D possibly corresponds to TRBD1 (5 bases). The CDR3 runs 18 residues. Trimming shortened V by 5 bases and J by 1 base, and 20 bases separated the two germline ends. Germline CDR1 MDHEN, CDR2 SYDVKM. Variable domain in full (rest from reference TRBV28 and TRBJ2-2): DVKVTQSSRYLVKRTGEKVFLECVQDMDHENMFWYRQDPGLGLRLIYFSYDVKMKEKGDIPEGYSVSREKKERFSLILESASTNQTSMYLCASSPRQLENLNTGELFFGEGSRLTVL.

V gene TRBV4-2 combines with J gene TRBJ1-1, with D unclear. Germline V gene data show CDR1 as LGHNA and CDR2 as YNFKEQ. The CDR3 length is 15 residues. V lost 2 bases and J 2 bases, leaving 12 bases between the germline ends. The CDR3 DNA reads TGTGCCAGCAGCCAACCCGGAGATATAAACACTGAAGCTTTCTTT. Its protein is CASSQPGDINTEAFF.

V gene TRBV11-3 combines with J gene TRBJ2-3; D is possibly TRBD1 or TRBD2 (5 bases each). Trimming left V 3 bases short and J 6 bases short, with 19 bases between. The CDR3 totals 16 residues. Germline CDR1 is SGHNT and CDR2 is YENEEA. CDR3 DNA sequence: TGTGCCAGCAGCTTTTCTACCGGGCTAGCAGGGGATACGCAGTATTTT. It encodes CASSFSTGLAGDTQYF.

The chain has TRBV30 and TRBJ2-2; TRBD2 aligns across 8 bases. Trimming cost V 4 bases and J 6 bases; bases outside gene matches: 7. This CDR3 is built from 14 residues. Germline CDR1 GTSNPN, CDR2 SVGIG (reference sequence). CDR3 in amino acids: CAWIPGLVAGELFF. Written as DNA, the CDR3 is TGTGCCTGGATTCCGGGACTAGTGGCCGGGGAGCTGTTTTTT. The full variable domain, with the rest looked up from reference TRBV30 and TRBJ2-2, is SQTIHQWPATLVQPVGSPLSLECTVEGTSNPNLYWYRQAAGRGLQLLFYSVGIGQISSEVPQNLSASRPQDRQFILSSKKLLLSDSGFYLCAWIPGLVAGELFFGEGSRLTVL.

The chain combines TRBV5-6 with TRBJ1-1, with D perhaps matching TRBD1 (5 bases). Per germline, CDR1 SGHDT and CDR2 YYEEEE. This CDR3 region has 16 residues. V dropped 2 bases and J dropped 0 bases, with 14 bases sitting between them. The CDR3 reads CASSFGQEGMNTEAFF. The DNA of the CDR3 is TGTGCCAGCAGCTTTGGGCAGGAGGGGATGAACACTGAAGCTTTCTTT.

This chain uses TRBV19 with TRBJ1-3; possible D gene TRBD1, 5 bases. Germline V lookup: CDR1 LNHDA, CDR2 SQIVND (reference sequence). Trimming left V 6 bases short and J 0 bases short, with 15 bases between. The CDR3 sequence is 16 residues long. This CDR3 reads CASSTGRWGSGNTIYF. CDR3 nucleotide sequence: TGTGCCAGTAGCACAGGACGGTGGGGCTCTGGAAACACCATATATTTT.

The chain recombines TRBV28 with TRBJ2-2; D unclear. CDR1 MDHEN and CDR2 SYDVKM come from the germline V gene. Trimming stripped 8 bases from V and 3 bases from J, with 4 bases between. The CDR3 covers 11 residues. The CDR3 region has the DNA TGTGCCAGCCATGACACCGGGGAGCTGTTTTTT. As protein: CASHDTGELFF.

The chain combines TRBV19 with TRBJ2-1; D is perhaps TRBD2 (6 bases). In germline, CDR1 is LNHDA, CDR2 SQIVND (reference sequence). Trimming took 6 bases from V and 9 from J, leaving 15 bases between them. This CDR3 region has 13 residues. The CDR3 here is CASRTGVRAEQFF. The CDR3 DNA is TGTGCCAGTAGGACGGGAGTTAGAGCTGAGCAGTTCTTC.

Notes on this clone: The junction does not match germline at one end; this may be a read error. The same CDR3 is also encoded by other DNA sequences in this sample. The chain links TRBV2 to TRBJ1-5, with D unclear. CDR1 and CDR2 from the germline V gene are SNHLY and FYNNEI. The CDR3 is made up of 14 amino acids. The CDR3 bases are TGTGCCAGCAGTGACGCCCAAAGCAATCAGCCTCAGCATTTT. Translation: CASSDAQSNQPQHF.